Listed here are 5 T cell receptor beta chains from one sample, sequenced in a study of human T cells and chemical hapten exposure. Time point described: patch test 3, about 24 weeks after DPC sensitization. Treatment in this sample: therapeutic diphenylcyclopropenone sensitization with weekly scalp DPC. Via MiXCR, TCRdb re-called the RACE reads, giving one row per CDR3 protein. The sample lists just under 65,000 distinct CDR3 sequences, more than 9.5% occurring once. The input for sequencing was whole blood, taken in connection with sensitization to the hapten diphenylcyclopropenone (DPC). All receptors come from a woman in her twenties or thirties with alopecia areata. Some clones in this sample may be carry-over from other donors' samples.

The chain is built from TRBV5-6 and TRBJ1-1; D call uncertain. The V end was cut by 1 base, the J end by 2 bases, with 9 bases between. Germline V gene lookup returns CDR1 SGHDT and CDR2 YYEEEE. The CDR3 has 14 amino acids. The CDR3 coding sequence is TGTGCCAGCAGCTTGACCGGCCGAAACACTGAAGCTTTCTTT. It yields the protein CASSLTGRNTEAFF. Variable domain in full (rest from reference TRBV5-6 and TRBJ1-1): DAGVTQSPTHLIKTRGQQVTLRCSPKSGHDTVSWYQQALGQGPQFIFQYYEEEERQRGNFPDRFSGHQFPNYSSELNVNALLLGDSALYLCASSLTGRNTEAFFGQGTRLTVV.

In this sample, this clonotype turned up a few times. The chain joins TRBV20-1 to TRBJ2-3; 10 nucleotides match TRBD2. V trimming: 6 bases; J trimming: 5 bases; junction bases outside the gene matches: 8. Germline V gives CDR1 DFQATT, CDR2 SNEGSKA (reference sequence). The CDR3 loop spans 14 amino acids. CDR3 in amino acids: CSATSGGAGDTQYF. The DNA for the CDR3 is TGCAGTGCCACCAGCGGGGGGGCTGGAGATACGCAGTATTTT.

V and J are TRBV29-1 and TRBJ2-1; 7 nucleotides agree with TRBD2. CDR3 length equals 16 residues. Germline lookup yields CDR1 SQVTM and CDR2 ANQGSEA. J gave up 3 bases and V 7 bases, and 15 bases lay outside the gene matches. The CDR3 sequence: CSGGTKTPQIYNEQFF. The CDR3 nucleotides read TGCAGCGGAGGGACTAAGACTCCCCAGATCTACAATGAGCAGTTCTTC.

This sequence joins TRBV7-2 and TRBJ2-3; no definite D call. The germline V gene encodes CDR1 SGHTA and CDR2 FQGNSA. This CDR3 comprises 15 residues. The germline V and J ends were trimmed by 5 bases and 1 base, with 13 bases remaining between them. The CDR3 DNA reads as TGTGCCAGCAGCGTAGACCTCCTACGCACAGATACGCAGTATTTT. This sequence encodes CASSVDLLRTDTQYF. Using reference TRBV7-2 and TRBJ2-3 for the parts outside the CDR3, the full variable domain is GAGVSQSPSNKVTEKGKDVELRCDPISGHTALYWYRQSLGQGLEFLIYFQGNSAPDKSGLPSDRFSAERTGGSVSTLTIQRTQQEDSAVYLCASSVDLLRTDTQYFGPGTRLTVL.

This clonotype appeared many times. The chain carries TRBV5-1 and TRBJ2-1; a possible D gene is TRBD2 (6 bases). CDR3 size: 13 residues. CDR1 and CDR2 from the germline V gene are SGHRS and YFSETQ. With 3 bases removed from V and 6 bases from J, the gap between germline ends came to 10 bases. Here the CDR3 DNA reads TGCGCCAGCAGCTCGACTAGTTTCAATGAGCAGTTCTTC. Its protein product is CASSSTSFNEQFF.